What follows are 11 T cell receptor beta chains derived from one specimen sequenced in a study of molecular identifiers for immune sequencing clone quantification. TCRdb processed the PCR reads anew with MiXCR; each CDR3 protein has one entry. Here the sample spans 50,000 to 75,000 distinct CDR3 sequences, under 20% being singletons. The sample consisted of naive CD8+ T cells from blood, with Jurkat cell RNA spiked in. Subset of the sample: FACS-sorted CD8+CD4-CCR7+CD45RA+ naive T cells. These TCRs come from a human donor in good health. Some libraries in this study had Jurkat cell RNA spiked in.

This clonotype occurred many times. The genes are TRBV7-9 and TRBJ2-7; no clear D gene. This CDR3 has 13 residues. Germline CDR1 SEHNR, CDR2 FQNEAQ (reference sequence). V was clipped by 5 bases and J by 5 bases, with 13 bases between them. Written as DNA, the CDR3 is TGTGCCAGCAGCCCCGCCGGGTTCGACGAGCAGTACTTC. Its protein is CASSPAGFDEQYF.

This clonotype has a count of ten or more. The rearrangement links TRBV3-1 to TRBJ2-7; no definite D call. Deletions cut 2 bases from V and 3 bases from J, with 8 bases between. Looked up from germline, CDR1 is LGHDT and CDR2 is YNNKEL (reference sequence). This CDR3 has 13 residues. This CDR3 reads CASSQFPGYEQYF. DNA for the CDR3: TGTGCCAGCAGCCAATTTCCCGGCTACGAGCAGTACTTC.

This clonotype was seen ten or more times. The chain couples TRBV6-2 or TRBV6-3 to TRBJ1-1; no definite D call. V dropped 5 bases and J dropped 0 bases, with 16 bases sitting between them. The CDR3 has 16 amino acids. Germline V lookup: CDR1 MNHEY, CDR2 SVGEGT. The CDR3 is CASSNPPSRMNTEAFF. The DNA for the CDR3 is TGTGCCAGCAGTAATCCTCCGTCACGGATGAACACTGAAGCTTTCTTT.

This clonotype was seen at least ten times. The chain links TRBV3-1 to TRBJ2-1, with D unclear. CDR3 length equals 12 residues. The germline gives CDR1 LGHDT, CDR2 YNNKEL (reference sequence). V was clipped by 5 bases and J by 7 bases, with 9 bases between them. CDR3 nucleotide sequence: TGTGCCAGCAGCGAAAGTCTAAATGAGCAGTTCTTC. It is translated as CASSESLNEQFF.

This clonotype was picked up many times. V gene TRBV29-1 combines with J gene TRBJ2-7; no firm D call. The CDR3 is made up of 12 amino acids. Trimming removed 4 bases at V and 1 base at J, with 8 bases between. CDR1 is SQVTM and CDR2 is ANQGSEA in the germline V gene. DNA for the CDR3: TGCAGCGTTGGTGGCGATTCCTACGAGCAGTACTTC. Translated, it gives CSVGGDSYEQYF.

J is TRBJ2-7 and V is TRBV4-1; TRBD2 is a possible D gene (5 bases). V was clipped by 3 bases and J by 2 bases, with 17 bases between them. The CDR3 length is 16 residues. Per germline, CDR1 MGHRA and CDR2 YSYEKL. CDR3 bases: TGCGCCAGCAGCCATCGGGTGACTAACGGGACCTACGAGCAGTACTTC. Its protein product is CASSHRVTNGTYEQYF.

A few counts support this clonotype. A read error may be the cause here, since a much bigger clone is one base away. V usage is TRBV15 and J usage is TRBJ2-7, with D unclear. The CDR3 runs 16 residues. The V end lost 1 base, the J end lost 5 bases, and 18 bases lay between the germline ends. The V gene's germline CDR1 is LNHNV and CDR2 YYDKDF (reference sequence). The CDR3: CATSRGVTPGVDEQYF. CDR3 nucleotides: TGTGCCACCAGCAGAGGGGTGACACCGGGTGTGGACGAGCAGTACTTC. Together with reference TRBV15 and TRBJ2-7, the CDR3 gives the full variable domain: DAMVIQNPRYQVTQFGKPVTLSCSQTLNHNVMYWYQQKSSQAPKLLFHYYDKDFNNEADTPDNFQSRRPNTSFCFLDIRSPGLGDTAMYLCATSRGVTPGVDEQYFGPGTRLTVT.

This clonotype showed up many times. The CDR3 nucleotides read TGTGCCATCAGTGAGGAGTTGGAAAAACTGTTTTTT. Encoded protein: CAISEELEKLFF. V is TRBV10-3 and J is TRBJ1-4; D gene unclear. V lost 2 bases, J lost 8 bases, and 6 bases lay in between. The CDR3 covers 12 residues. Germline V gives CDR1 ENHRY, CDR2 SYGVKD.

Ten or more counts support this clonotype. The rearrangement joins TRBV13 to TRBJ1-1, with 8 bases aligning to TRBD1. From germline, CDR1 is PRHDT and CDR2 FYEKMQ (reference sequence). After removal of 10 bases from V and 5 bases from J, the junction contained 9 bases not matched to a gene. The CDR3 totals 13 residues. DNA of the CDR3: TGTGCCACACAACAGGGGGAAGGGACTGAAGCTTTCTTT. Amino acids: CATQQGEGTEAFF.

At least ten counts were recorded for this clonotype. The chain employs TRBV28 and TRBJ2-7; D may be TRBD2 (7 bases). Germline V CDR1 and CDR2: MDHEN, SYDVKM. V was trimmed by 3 bases and J by 5 bases, leaving 11 bases between them. The CDR3 consists of 13 residues. DNA of the CDR3: TGTGCCAGCAGTTTGGGGGGGGGCAACGAGCAGTACTTC. It specifies CASSLGGGNEQYF.

In its sample, this clonotype was seen many times. This chain connects TRBV10-3 to TRBJ1-2, with a tentative D call TRBD1 (6 bases). The CDR3 is 11 amino acids. Trimming stripped 8 bases from V and 10 bases from J, with 14 bases between. Germline V gene lookup returns CDR1 ENHRY and CDR2 SYGVKD. For the CDR3, the DNA is TGTGCCATCCAAGAGGGGGGGTTCTACACCTTC. Translated: CAIQEGGFYTF.